These 31 T cell receptor beta chains share one sample of origin, sequenced in a study of cytomegalovirus exposure and HLA in healthy donors. Profiled with immunoSEQ multiplex PCR; TCRdb holds only in-frame clones, not every one. The table shows over 200,000 clones, with 80% to 85% occurring only once. Sequencing used PBMCs. The receptors shown here come from a woman in her twenties or thirties in good health and CMV-seropositive.

This chain connects TRBV5-1 to TRBJ2-7; D may be TRBD1 (5 bases). The CDR3 sequence is 14 residues long. CDR1 and CDR2 from the germline V gene are SGHRS and YFSETQ. The germline V and J ends were trimmed by 4 bases and 2 bases, with 13 bases remaining between them. Written as DNA, the CDR3 is TGCGCCAGCAGCCGCCCGACAGTTCCCTACGAGCAGTACTTC. Protein sequence: CASSRPTVPYEQYF.

This clone was observed a single time. The rearrangement uses TRBV7-2 and TRBJ2-1; D might be TRBD1 or TRBD2, each matching 5 bases. Trimming removed 6 bases from V and 10 bases from J, with 25 bases in between. The CDR3 totals 16 residues. Looked up from germline, CDR1 is SGHTA and CDR2 is FQGNSA. The CDR3 region is CASSRRLSNLAGEQFF. The CDR3 DNA follows: TGTGCCAGCAGTCGGCGGCTCTCGAATCTAGCAGGGGAGCAGTTCTTC.

This chain uses TRBV5-1 with TRBJ2-1; no reliable D call. The CDR3 spans 14 residues. Trimming pared 5 bases from V and 6 bases from J, leaving 15 bases between. Germline values: CDR1 SGHRS, CDR2 YFSETQ. CDR3 loop: CASSIPSGINEQFF. DNA for the CDR3: TGCGCCAGCAGTATCCCTAGTGGGATCAATGAGCAGTTCTTC.

This clone was detected a few times. The chain is built from TRBV2 and TRBJ1-1; no firm D call. V lost 3 bases, J lost 2 bases, and 7 bases lay in between. CDR1 and CDR2 (germline): SNHLY, FYNNEI. The CDR3 contains 13 residues. This CDR3 reads CASSDQHNTEAFF. CDR3 DNA sequence: TGTGCCAGCAGTGACCAGCACAACACTGAAGCTTTCTTT.

The chain uses TRBV30 and TRBJ2-3; 11 nucleotides match TRBD2. Per germline, CDR1 GTSNPN and CDR2 SVGIG (reference sequence). The length of the CDR3 is 16 residues. J was trimmed by 2 bases and V by 1 base; bases with no gene match: 5. CDR3 nucleotides: TGTGCCTGGAGTGCCGGGACTAGCGGATTCACAGATACGCAGTATTTT. Its protein is CAWSAGTSGFTDTQYF.

The chain links TRBV19 to TRBJ1-5, with TRBD1 as a possible D gene (5 bases). With 0 bases removed from V and 4 bases from J, the gap between germline ends came to 10 bases. Germline V gives CDR1 LNHDA, CDR2 SQIVND (reference sequence). CDR3 size: 15 residues. CDR3 nucleotides: TGTGCCAGTAGTATAGAACGGGGACCTAATCAGCCCCAGCATTTT. Its translation: CASSIERGPNQPQHF. Full variable domain (outside the CDR3, taken from reference TRBV19 and TRBJ1-5): DGGITQSPKYLFRKEGQNVTLSCEQNLNHDAMYWYRQDPGQGLRLIYYSQIVNDFQKGDIAEGYSVSREKKESFPLTVTSAQKNPTAFYLCASSIERGPNQPQHFGDGTRLSIL.

The J gene is TRBJ2-7, the V gene TRBV19; 8 bases are a match to TRBD1. Unmatched junction bases numbered 14, after V lost 9 bases and J lost 7 bases. Germline CDR1 reads LNHDA; CDR2 reads SQIVND (reference sequence). There are 14 residues in the CDR3. The CDR3 loop reads CARHPRDRILEQYF. Written as DNA, the CDR3 is TGTGCCAGGCACCCCCGGGACAGGATCTTAGAGCAGTACTTC. Full variable domain (outside the CDR3, taken from reference TRBV19 and TRBJ2-7): DGGITQSPKYLFRKEGQNVTLSCEQNLNHDAMYWYRQDPGQGLRLIYYSQIVNDFQKGDIAEGYSVSREKKESFPLTVTSAQKNPTAFYLCARHPRDRILEQYFGPGTRLTVT.

The genes are TRBV19 and TRBJ2-3; 12 bases are shared with TRBD2. Trimming cost V 4 bases and J 4 bases; bases outside gene matches: 9. Per germline, CDR1 LNHDA and CDR2 SQIVND (reference sequence). The CDR3 has 17 amino acids. The CDR3 protein is CASSTRLAGESPDTQYF. The CDR3 region has the DNA TGTGCCAGTAGTACAAGACTAGCGGGAGAATCCCCAGATACGCAGTATTTT. Full variable domain (rest looked up from reference TRBV19 and TRBJ2-3): DGGITQSPKYLFRKEGQNVTLSCEQNLNHDAMYWYRQDPGQGLRLIYYSQIVNDFQKGDIAEGYSVSREKKESFPLTVTSAQKNPTAFYLCASSTRLAGESPDTQYFGPGTRLTVL.

This clone turned up a few times. V and J are TRBV25-1 and TRBJ1-1, with TRBD1 matching over 7 bases. V was pared by 3 bases and J by 3 bases, with 7 bases of the junction left unmatched. Germline loops: CDR1 MGHDK, CDR2 SYGVNS. CDR3 size: 15 residues. The CDR3: CASSEGIGQDTEAFF. Here the CDR3 DNA reads TGTGCCAGCAGTGAGGGTATAGGACAGGACACTGAAGCTTTCTTT.

CDR3 amino acids: CSVEGGAGFSYEQYF. CDR3 nucleotide sequence: TGCAGCGTTGAAGGTGGGGCGGGGTTCTCCTACGAGCAGTACTTC. V usage is TRBV29-1 and J usage is TRBJ2-7; D possibly corresponds to TRBD2 (6 bases). This CDR3 spans 15 amino acids. Germline lookup yields CDR1 SQVTM and CDR2 ANQGSEA. V was pared by 1 base and J by 0 bases, with 13 bases between.

The chain couples TRBV2 to TRBJ1-2; D gene ambiguous. V dropped 1 base and J dropped 0 bases, with 12 bases sitting between them. Germline lookup yields CDR1 SNHLY and CDR2 FYNNEI. This CDR3 contains 16 residues. CDR3 protein: CASSEVEGIANYGYTF. CDR3 DNA sequence: TGTGCCAGCAGTGAAGTCGAAGGGATCGCTAACTATGGCTACACCTTC.

The genes are TRBV19 and TRBJ2-6; possible D gene TRBD2, 5 bases. Per the germline V gene, CDR1 is LNHDA and CDR2 is SQIVND (reference sequence). The germline V and J ends were trimmed by 7 bases and 2 bases, with 9 bases remaining between them. The CDR3 runs to 14 residues. CDR3 DNA: TGTGCCAGTACACGAGGGACTGGGGCCAACGTCCTGACTTTC. It codes for CASTRGTGANVLTF.

The rearrangement joins TRBV2 to TRBJ2-5; no definite D call. This CDR3 has 14 amino acids. Germline-derived CDR1 and CDR2 are SNHLY and FYNNEI. V lost 5 bases to trimming and J lost 4 bases, with 14 bases between them. The DNA for the CDR3 is TGTGCCAGCAGTCGCCGGGTGGAGAGAGAGACCCAGTACTTC. It specifies CASSRRVERETQYF.

The chain couples TRBV9 to TRBJ1-2; D call uncertain. The germline CDR1 and CDR2 sequences are SGDLS and YYNGEE. Trimming removed 5 bases at V and 4 bases at J, with 9 bases between. The CDR3 spans 12 residues. This CDR3 is CASRTHSYGYTF. In DNA form, the CDR3 reads TGTGCCAGCAGAACCCATAGCTATGGCTACACCTTC.

The chain joins TRBV29-1 to TRBJ2-1; 12 bases are a match to TRBD2. V lost 7 bases and J lost 8; bases outside the gene matches: 12. CDR3 size: 15 residues. CDR1 SQVTM and CDR2 ANQGSEA come from the germline V gene. The CDR3: CSGVTGLAGRDEQFF. The CDR3 DNA follows: TGCAGCGGAGTAACAGGACTAGCGGGGCGGGATGAGCAGTTCTTC.

The chain joins TRBV9 to TRBJ2-7, with D tentatively TRBD1 or TRBD2 (5 bases each). The CDR3 extends over 14 amino acids. CDR1 and CDR2 from the germline V gene are SGDLS and YYNGEE. Trimming shortened V by 4 bases and J by 3 bases, and 14 bases separated the two germline ends. CDR3: CASSPLRGGYEQYF. CDR3 nucleotide sequence: TGTGCCAGCAGCCCCCTGAGGGGCGGCTACGAGCAGTACTTC.

In this sample, this clone turned up a few times. This specimen includes other DNA sequences encoding the same CDR3. This sequence joins TRBV18 and TRBJ1-1; D is undetermined. The germline gives CDR1 KGHSH, CDR2 LQKENI. The V end lost 3 bases, the J end lost 5 bases, and 7 bases lay between the germline ends. The CDR3 spans 12 residues. CDR3 loop: CASSPRNTEAFF. CDR3 sequence (DNA): TGTGCCAGCTCACCGCGTAATACTGAAGCTTTCTTT.

The V gene is TRBV5-4, the J gene TRBJ1-5; TRBD1 matches 11 bases. Germline values: CDR1 SGHNT, CDR2 YYREEE (reference sequence). This CDR3 has 15 residues. The V gene end was trimmed by 3 bases and the J gene end by 4 bases; junction bases not matched to a gene: 3. The CDR3 here is CASSYGQGANQPQHF. Here the CDR3 DNA reads TGTGCCAGCAGCTACGGACAGGGGGCTAATCAGCCCCAGCATTTT.

The CDR3 loop reads CASSQVSLTSGSRNIQYF. The DNA for the CDR3 is TGCGCCAGCAGCCAAGTTTCCTTAACTAGCGGGAGTCGGAACATTCAGTACTTC. The chain is built from TRBV4-1 and TRBJ2-4; 11 nucleotides line up with TRBD2. The CDR3 covers 18 residues. The V and J ends lost 1 base and 7 bases, in that order; junction bases with no gene match: 12. Per the germline V gene, CDR1 is MGHRA and CDR2 is YSYEKL.

As concerns this clone: Other DNA sequences in this sample translate to the same CDR3. The chain uses TRBV29-1 and TRBJ1-2; possible D gene TRBD1, 5 bases. The germline V gene has CDR1 SQVTM and CDR2 ANQGSEA. V was pared by 3 bases and J by 7 bases, with 9 bases between. The CDR3 loop spans 11 amino acids. DNA of the CDR3: TGCAGCGTTGAGGGACGGCTTGGCTACACCTTC. Translation gives CSVEGRLGYTF. The whole variable domain, filled in from reference TRBV29-1 and TRBJ1-2, reads SAVISQKPSRDICQRGTSLTIQCQVDSQVTMMFWYRQQPGQSLTLIATANQGSEATYESGFVIDKFPISRPNLTFSTLTVSNMSPEDSSIYLCSVEGRLGYTFGSGTRLTVV.

The rearrangement links TRBV7-6 to TRBJ2-3, with D perhaps matching TRBD1 (6 bases). V gave up 0 bases and J gave up 11 bases, with 15 bases separating them. The CDR3 sequence is 14 residues long. Germline lookup yields CDR1 SGHVS and CDR2 FNYEAQ. The CDR3 nucleotides are TGTGCCAGCAGCTTAGCCCCCGAAGGGGGTATGCAGTATTTT. It encodes CASSLAPEGGMQYF.

This rearrangement joins TRBV7-8 to TRBJ1-2; D is perhaps TRBD1 (5 bases). With 4 bases removed from V and 4 bases from J, the gap between germline ends came to 13 bases. CDR1 SGHVS and CDR2 FQNEAQ come from the germline V gene. The CDR3 is 14 residues long. The DNA of the CDR3 is TGTGCCAGCAGCTCCTCGACAGTTACCTATGGCTACACCTTC. It is translated as CASSSSTVTYGYTF.

This clone was counted many times. This chain uses TRBV19 with TRBJ2-6; D may match TRBD1 or TRBD2 (5 bases each). Trimming pared 2 bases from V and 1 base from J, leaving 9 bases between. This CDR3 comprises 16 residues. The germline gives CDR1 LNHDA, CDR2 SQIVND (reference sequence). The CDR3 sequence: CASSIFEGSGANVLTF. CDR3 coding DNA: TGTGCCAGTAGTATATTTGAGGGGTCTGGGGCCAACGTCCTGACTTTC.

This rearrangement joins TRBV6-5 to TRBJ1-5, with no clear D. This CDR3 comprises 15 residues. The V gene's germline CDR1 is MNHEY and CDR2 SVGAGI. V lost 6 bases and J lost 3, with 15 bases in between. CDR3 loop: CASSRSLNNNQPQHF. The DNA of the CDR3 is TGTGCCAGCAGCCGCTCACTGAATAACAATCAGCCCCAGCATTTT.

The rearrangement joins TRBV29-1 to TRBJ2-7; tentative D call: TRBD2 (5 bases). This CDR3 contains 13 residues. Germline CDR1 is SQVTM and CDR2 is ANQGSEA. Trimming stripped 0 bases from V and 3 bases from J, with 9 bases between. The CDR3 DNA reads TGCAGCGTTGAAGATACCGGGATCTACGAGCAGTACTTC. This translates into CSVEDTGIYEQYF.

The chain couples TRBV6-6 to TRBJ2-5, with 7 positions matching TRBD1. Germline V gene lookup returns CDR1 MNHNY and CDR2 SVGAGI (reference sequence). This CDR3 is 14 amino acids long. Unmatched junction bases numbered 4, after V lost 4 bases and J lost 2 bases. Here the CDR3 DNA reads TGTGCCAGCAGTTTACAGGGGTCTCAAGAGACCCAGTACTTC. Its translation is CASSLQGSQETQYF.

J is TRBJ1-2 and V is TRBV7-2, with D maybe TRBD1 (6 bases). The CDR3 spans 12 residues. Trimming left V 5 bases short and J 10 bases short, with 14 bases between. Germline CDR1 reads SGHTA; CDR2 reads FQGNSA. The CDR3 here is CASSVQGLDYTF. In DNA, the CDR3 is TGTGCCAGCAGCGTACAGGGACTCGACTACACCTTC.

This chain joins TRBV6-5 and TRBJ1-1; D gene uncertain. The CDR3 is 15 residues long. Germline values: CDR1 MNHEY, CDR2 SVGAGI. Trimming stripped 2 bases from V and 4 bases from J, with 14 bases between. As DNA, the CDR3 is TGTGCCAGCAGTTACGGGCGAAATTTGGGCACTGAAGCTTTCTTT. It translates to CASSYGRNLGTEAFF.

A few counts support this clone. This chain links TRBV7-2 with TRBJ2-7; D not resolved. V lost 3 bases to trimming and J lost 6 bases, with 18 bases between them. The CDR3 has 15 amino acids. CDR1 and CDR2 (germline): SGHTA, FQGNSA. Here the CDR3 DNA reads TGTGCCAGCAGCTTGGCTCGCGGTCTCATGAGCGAGCAGTACTTC. It encodes CASSLARGLMSEQYF.

The chain has TRBV27 and TRBJ2-6, with a possible D match to TRBD2 (6 bases). The germline V and J ends were trimmed by 7 bases and 4 bases, with 17 bases remaining between them. The length of the CDR3 is 16 residues. Germline CDR1 and CDR2: MNHEY and SMNVEV (reference sequence). The DNA for the CDR3 is TGTGCCAGCACAGATAGACCGGGGGACGGGGCCAACGTCCTGACTTTC. This sequence encodes CASTDRPGDGANVLTF.

The chain employs TRBV7-9 and TRBJ2-7; 12 nucleotides agree with TRBD2. This CDR3 is 16 amino acids long. Germline V CDR1 and CDR2: SEHNR, FQNEAQ (reference sequence). Trimming cost V 1 base and J 6 bases; bases outside gene matches: 7. The CDR3 spells CASSLVSLAGGTEQYF. Here the CDR3 DNA reads TGTGCCAGCAGCTTAGTTAGTCTAGCGGGAGGGACCGAGCAGTACTTC.